This T cell receptor beta chain is drawn from a study of radiotherapy plus CTLA-4 blockade in lung cancer. Study-level results: Increased serum interferon-beta after radiation also reportedly predicted response strongly.

Assay: immunoSEQ multiplex PCR; the TCRdb copy retains only in-frame clones and omits some. This table has tens of thousands of clones, around 77% appearing once. The CDR3 length is 18 residues. Losses at the gene ends were 2 bases for V and 2 bases for J; bases not matched to a gene: 12. CDR1 is GTSNPN, CDR2 SVGIG, per germline (reference sequence). Comments on this clone: Its antigen is currently unknown.

This TCR was sampled from a human donor with non-small cell lung cancer whose response to radiotherapy plus ipilimumab could not be evaluated. The V gene is TRBV30, the J gene TRBJ1-4; 9 nucleotides line up with TRBD1. Sequences were derived from peripheral blood, sampled from a patient treated with radiotherapy plus ipilimumab. Written as DNA, the CDR3 is TGTGCCTGGAGTAGAATGGACAGGGGTGCTGCCACTAATGAAAAACTGTTTTTT. Translation gives CAWSRMDRGAATNEKLFF. Together with reference TRBV30 and TRBJ1-4, the CDR3 gives the full variable domain: SQTIHQWPATLVQPVGSPLSLECTVEGTSNPNLYWYRQAAGRGLQLLFYSVGIGQISSEVPQNLSASRPQDRQFILSSKKLLLSDSGFYLCAWSRMDRGAATNEKLFFGSGTQLSVL.